This T cell receptor beta chain was observed in a study of blood T cells in healthy people across ages. Primed by a sample-barcoded 5' primer and a J-beta primer mix, a second PCR proceeded for about 7 to 11 cycles. TCRdb reprocessed the 5' RACE reads with MiXCR, giving one entry per CDR3 protein. The sample yields around 650,000 distinct CDR3 sequences, 40% to 45% seen once. The CDR3 is 17 amino acids. Germline V gene lookup returns CDR1 MNHEY and CDR2 SVGEGT. The TCR originated in a man older than 75 in good health. Sequenced material: blood. V and J are TRBV6-2 or TRBV6-3 and TRBJ2-7; 13 bases fit TRBD2. The J call is uncertain, as TRBJ2-5 better fits the DNA end. The CDR3 DNA is TGTGCCAGCAGACGCCGACTAGCGGGGGGAATGACAGAGACCCAGTACTTC. Encoded protein: CASRRRLAGGMTETQYF.